This T cell receptor beta chain was obtained from a study of CD8 T cells in ankylosing spondylitis. Study-level results: In synovial fluid and blood from reactive arthritis, some motif variants were previously reported. A CD8+ phenotype characterized the disease-linked clones, which were relatively rare in peripheral blood.

This clonotype was seen a handful of times. As yet, its antigen is unknown. This CDR3 is 15 amino acids long. The germline V gene has CDR1 SGHTA and CDR2 FQGNSA. The ends were cut back, 7 bases at V and 4 bases at J, with 18 bases in the middle. TCRdb re-called the 5' RACE reads through MiXCR, storing one row per CDR3 protein. The table lists roughly 180,000 distinct CDR3 sequences, approximately 9% of them singletons. The chain couples TRBV7-2 to TRBJ2-3; a possible D gene is TRBD2 (6 bases). The sample consisted of blood, either unsorted or a sorted T cell fraction (not recorded which). The sequence was collected from a female donor with ankylosing spondylitis or in good health (not recorded which). The CDR3 DNA is TGTGCCAGCACGGAACGGGAGTTAAACCCAGATACGCAGTATTTT. It specifies CASTERELNPDTQYF.